The sequence of this T cell receptor beta chain was determined in a study of cytomegalovirus exposure and HLA in healthy donors. About the study: From 190 million or so T cells, an earlier analysis saw approximately 120 million unique TCR beta sequences.

Primers for the PCR totalled 60 Vbeta and 13 Jbeta. Study processing details: A later analysis tallied roughly 77 million unique TCR beta chains, some 12 million of them shared. Measured with immunoSEQ multiplex PCR; TCRdb has only the in-frame clones, and not every one. That table gives V, J and clone size, and the DNA gave D and trimming. The sample has fewer than 150,000 clones; approximately 80% are singletons. This CDR3 contains 15 residues. Germline V gene lookup returns CDR1 KGHSH and CDR2 LQKENI. Trimming cost V 3 bases and J 3 bases; bases outside gene matches: 6. As regards this clone: Its antigen is not known.

Study findings and constraints: For most TCR sequences rarity was the rule, although some public TCRs occurred in many donors.

The rearrangement uses TRBV18 and TRBJ1-1, with TRBD1 matching over 8 bases. Sequences were obtained from PBMCs. This sequence was found in a man aged 35 to 55 in good health and CMV-seronegative. CDR3 sequence (DNA): TGTGCCAGCTCACCGAACGGACAGGGCCACACTGAAGCTTTCTTT. Translation gives CASSPNGQGHTEAFF.